This entry features one T cell receptor beta chain sequence. TCR amplification ran approximately 20 PCR cycles using constant-region and V-primer adapter primers. Isolated mRNA was amplified by in vitro transcription. In TCRdb, the reads were re-called with MiXCR into one record per CDR3 protein. The sample yields approximately 52,000 distinct CDR3 sequences, 33% seen once. The data originate from a study of low-dose radiotherapy and immunotherapy resistance in tumors. Described time point: after trial treatment. The treatment here: LDRT plus nivolumab, ipilimumab, low-dose cyclophosphamide and aspirin (RACIN trial). The CDR3 is 15 amino acids. Germline CDR1 is ENHRY and CDR2 is SYGVKD. The V end was cut by 4 bases, the J end by 4 bases, with 14 bases between.

The TCR sequence derives from a male donor with rectosigmoid adenocarcinoma. This chain links TRBV10-3 with TRBJ2-1; D perhaps matches TRBD1 (6 bases). Sequencing used PBMCs, obtained after low-dose radiotherapy plus immunotherapy. CDR3 protein: CAISVSGTQYNEQFF. The CDR3 DNA is TGTGCCATCAGTGTTTCCGGGACACAATACAATGAGCAGTTCTTC.